Detailed here is one T cell receptor (beta chain). Its antigen remains unidentified. The entry originates in a study of PD-1 blockade in classical Hodgkin lymphoma. The CDR3 spans 16 residues. Using immunoSEQ multiplex PCR, the repertoire was profiled, and TCRdb retains in-frame clones only, with some absent. Altogether approximately 79,000 clones are present, nearly 95% being singletons, with the ten largest covering about 2.7%. Exposure to brentuximab vedotin varied, and each patient had relapsed following autologous stem cell transplantation. Findings of the study overall: Repertoire differences lack defined causes, possibly disease activity or prior therapy. The study found that TCR diversity rose significantly by C4D1 in CD4+ but not CD8+ cells. Exclusion covered patients beginning nivolumab under 1 year post-ASCT.

The receptor's source is a human donor with classical Hodgkin lymphoma. Material: peripheral blood mononuclear cells (PBMCs), obtained before the second cycle of nivolumab. This chain uses TRBV21-1 with TRBJ2-4; TRBD2, the table's D call, was not compared with the DNA. TRBV21-1 is a pseudogene locus. This chain's CDR3 is CASSKPLRLAASTQYF. The CDR3 bases are TGTGCCAGCAGCAAACCGCTGAGGCTAGCGGCGAGTACTCAGTACTTC.